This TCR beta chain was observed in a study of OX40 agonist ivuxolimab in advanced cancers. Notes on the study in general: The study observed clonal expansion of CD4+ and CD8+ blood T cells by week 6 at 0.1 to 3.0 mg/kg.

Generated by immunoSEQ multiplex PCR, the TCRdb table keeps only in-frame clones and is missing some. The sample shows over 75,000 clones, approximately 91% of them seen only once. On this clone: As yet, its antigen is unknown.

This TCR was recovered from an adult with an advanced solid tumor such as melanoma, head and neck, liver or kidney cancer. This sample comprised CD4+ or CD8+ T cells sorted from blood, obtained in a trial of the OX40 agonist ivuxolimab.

Here the CDR3 DNA reads TGTGCCAGCAGTTCGGGAGTCCAGCCCCAGCATTTT. Protein sequence: CASSSGVQPQHF. V usage is TRBV28 and J usage is TRBJ1-5; D unresolved. Germline CDR1 and CDR2: MDHEN and SYDVKM. The ends were cut back, 4 bases at V and 7 bases at J, with 8 bases in the middle. This CDR3 is built from 12 residues.